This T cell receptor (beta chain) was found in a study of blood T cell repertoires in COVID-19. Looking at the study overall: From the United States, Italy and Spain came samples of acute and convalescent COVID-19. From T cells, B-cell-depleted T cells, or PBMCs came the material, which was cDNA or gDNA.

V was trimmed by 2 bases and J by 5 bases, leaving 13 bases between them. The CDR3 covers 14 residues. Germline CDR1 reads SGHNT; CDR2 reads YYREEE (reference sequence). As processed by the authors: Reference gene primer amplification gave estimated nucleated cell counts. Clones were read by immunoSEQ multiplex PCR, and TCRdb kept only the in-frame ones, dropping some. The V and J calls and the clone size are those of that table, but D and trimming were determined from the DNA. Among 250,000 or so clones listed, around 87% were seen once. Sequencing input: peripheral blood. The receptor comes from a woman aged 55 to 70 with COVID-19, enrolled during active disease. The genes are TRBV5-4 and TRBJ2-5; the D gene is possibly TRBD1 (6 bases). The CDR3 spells CASSFLGASETQYF. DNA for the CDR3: TGTGCCAGCAGCTTCTTGGGGGCGAGCGAGACCCAGTACTTC.